The rows below give T cell receptor beta chains drawn from one sample of a study of blood T cell repertoires in COVID-19. Measured with immunoSEQ multiplex PCR; TCRdb has only the in-frame clones, and not every one. This repertoire shows 250,000 to 300,000 clones, roughly nine tenths found once; its top ten account for roughly 2.8%. The sample comprised PBMCs or T cells enriched from blood (not recorded which). The origin of the receptors is a woman in her forties or fifties who had been exposed to COVID-19. The CDR3 runs from the conserved cysteine through the conserved F or W. The D gene is left open where the match is weak. Only some rows state a clone size, as once, few, many or a class for expanded clones.

abundance: -
d_gene: TRBD2
j_gene: TRBJ2-2
v_gene: TRBV27
CDR3aa: CASSASTSFTGELFF
CDR3nt: TGTGCCAGCAGTGCCTCGACTAGCTTTACCGGGGAGCTGTTTTTT

abundance: -
d_gene: TRBD1
j_gene: TRBJ1-2
v_gene: TRBV11-2
CDR3aa: CASSLVGQAYGYTF
CDR3nt: TGTGCCAGCAGCTTGGTCGGACAGGCTTATGGCTACACCTTC

abundance: -
d_gene: TRBD1
j_gene: TRBJ2-4
v_gene: TRBV4-1
CDR3aa: CASSQPGQGRDIQYF
CDR3nt: TGCGCCAGCAGCCAACCGGGACAGGGTCGTGACATTCAGTACTTC

abundance: -
d_gene: TRBD1
j_gene: TRBJ2-4
v_gene: TRBV28
CDR3aa: CASSSPGQGGLAKNIQYF
CDR3nt: TGTGCCAGCAGTTCCCCGGGACAGGGGGGGCTAGCCAAAAACATTCAGTACTTC

abundance: -
d_gene: -
j_gene: TRBJ2-3
v_gene: TRBV6-1
CDR3aa: CASSERPRTQYF
CDR3nt: TGTGCCAGCAGTGAGCGTCCCCGGACGCAGTATTTT

abundance: -
d_gene: TRBD1
j_gene: TRBJ1-4
v_gene: TRBV4-1
CDR3aa: CASSQEDRGRGKLFF
CDR3nt: TGCGCCAGCAGCCAAGAGGACAGGGGGCGAGGTAAACTGTTTTTT

abundance: -
d_gene: TRBD1
j_gene: TRBJ2-1
v_gene: TRBV30
CDR3aa: CACIGQGKSNEQFF
CDR3nt: TGTGCCTGTATCGGACAGGGGAAAAGCAATGAGCAGTTCTTC

abundance: -
d_gene: -
j_gene: TRBJ1-5
v_gene: TRBV4-1
CDR3aa: CASQQGFAGNQPQHF
CDR3nt: TGCGCCAGCCAGCAGGGTTTCGCGGGCAATCAGCCCCAGCATTTT

abundance: -
d_gene: TRBD2
j_gene: TRBJ2-7
v_gene: TRBV19
CDR3aa: CASSMLPGGSYEQYF
CDR3nt: TGTGCCAGTAGTATGTTACCGGGGGGCTCCTACGAGCAGTACTTC

abundance: -
d_gene: -
j_gene: TRBJ2-3
v_gene: TRBV13
CDR3aa: CASSYKGEDTQYF
CDR3nt: TGTGCCAGCAGCTACAAGGGGGAAGATACGCAGTATTTT

abundance: -
d_gene: TRBD1
j_gene: TRBJ1-4
v_gene: TRBV18
CDR3aa: CASSPDRGEANEKLFF
CDR3nt: TGTGCCAGCTCACCCGACAGGGGGGAAGCTAATGAAAAACTGTTTTTT

abundance: -
d_gene: TRBD1
j_gene: TRBJ1-2
v_gene: TRBV9
CDR3aa: CASSVVDRGIGYTF
CDR3nt: TGTGCCAGCAGCGTAGTTGACAGGGGTATTGGCTACACCTTC

abundance: once
d_gene: TRBD2
j_gene: TRBJ2-5
v_gene: TRBV18
CDR3aa: CASSPGLAGAQETQYF
CDR3nt: TGTGCCAGCTCACCAGGGCTAGCGGGGGCCCAAGAGACCCAGTACTTC

abundance: -
d_gene: TRBD2
j_gene: TRBJ2-3
v_gene: TRBV11-3
CDR3aa: CASSLPGLAASTDTQYF
CDR3nt: TGTGCCAGCAGCCTCCCGGGGCTAGCGGCAAGCACAGATACGCAGTATTTT

abundance: -
d_gene: -
j_gene: TRBJ2-1
v_gene: TRBV12-5
CDR3aa: CASGLDQGGYNEQFF
CDR3nt: TGTGCTAGTGGTCTGGATCAAGGGGGCTACAATGAGCAGTTCTTC

abundance: once
d_gene: -
j_gene: TRBJ2-1
v_gene: TRBV19
CDR3aa: CASSIARGKTNEQFF
CDR3nt: TGTGCCAGTAGTATTGCCCGGGGGAAGACCAATGAGCAGTTCTTC

abundance: -
d_gene: TRBD1
j_gene: TRBJ1-3
v_gene: TRBV13
CDR3aa: CASSPPTGAPGNTIYF
CDR3nt: TGTGCCAGCAGCCCACCGACAGGGGCTCCTGGAAACACCATATATTTT

abundance: -
d_gene: -
j_gene: TRBJ2-7
v_gene: TRBV6-2/TRBV6-3
CDR3aa: CASSYSPPQNYEQYF
CDR3nt: TGTGCCAGCAGTTACTCCCCCCCGCAGAACTACGAGCAGTACTTC

abundance: -
d_gene: TRBD1
j_gene: TRBJ1-2
v_gene: TRBV3-1/TRBV3-2
CDR3aa: CASSPSTGTGGGYTF
CDR3nt: TGTGCCAGCAGCCCATCAACTGGGACAGGTGGAGGCTACACCTTC

abundance: -
d_gene: TRBD2
j_gene: TRBJ2-3
v_gene: TRBV5-1
CDR3aa: CASSLGVLAGVTDTQYF
CDR3nt: TGCGCCAGCAGCTTGGGCGTTCTAGCGGGGGTGACAGATACGCAGTATTTT

abundance: -
d_gene: TRBD2
j_gene: TRBJ2-6
v_gene: TRBV6-1
CDR3aa: CASSEWGGAGANVLTF
CDR3nt: TGTGCCAGCAGTGAATGGGGGGGGGCTGGGGCCAACGTCCTGACTTTC

abundance: -
d_gene: TRBD2
j_gene: TRBJ2-2
v_gene: TRBV19
CDR3aa: CASSGRVTGELFF
CDR3nt: TGTGCCAGTAGTGGGAGGGTCACCGGGGAGCTGTTTTTT

abundance: -
d_gene: TRBD1
j_gene: TRBJ2-7
v_gene: TRBV30
CDR3aa: CAWSSENRGPRSEQYF
CDR3nt: TGTGCCTGGAGTTCCGAAAACAGGGGGCCCAGGTCCGAGCAGTACTTC

abundance: -
d_gene: -
j_gene: TRBJ1-6
v_gene: TRBV6-4
CDR3aa: CASSDSSRGNNSPLHF
CDR3nt: TGTGCCAGCAGTGACTCATCAAGGGGAAATAATTCACCCCTCCACTTT

abundance: -
d_gene: -
j_gene: TRBJ2-7
v_gene: TRBV6-1
CDR3aa: CASSVGDQGRSSYEQYF
CDR3nt: TGTGCCAGCAGTGTGGGGGACCAGGGGCGAAGTTCCTACGAGCAGTACTTC

abundance: once
d_gene: TRBD1
j_gene: TRBJ1-2
v_gene: TRBV7-8
CDR3aa: CASSLVGQAPRLNYGYTF
CDR3nt: TGTGCCAGCAGCTTAGTGGGACAGGCCCCTAGGCTTAACTATGGCTACACCTTC

abundance: -
d_gene: TRBD2
j_gene: TRBJ2-2
v_gene: TRBV5-1
CDR3aa: CASSYGTGGNTGELFF
CDR3nt: TGCGCCAGCAGCTACGGGACGGGAGGGAACACCGGGGAGCTGTTTTTT

abundance: -
d_gene: TRBD2
j_gene: TRBJ2-1
v_gene: TRBV19
CDR3aa: CASSIRTSGGYNEQFF
CDR3nt: TGTGCCAGTAGTATCCGGACTAGCGGGGGCTACAATGAGCAGTTCTTC

abundance: -
d_gene: -
j_gene: TRBJ1-4
v_gene: TRBV5-1
CDR3aa: CASSVEGLGEKLFF
CDR3nt: TGCGCCAGCAGCGTGGAGGGGCTAGGGGAAAAACTGTTTTTT

abundance: once
d_gene: TRBD1
j_gene: TRBJ2-7
v_gene: TRBV11-2
CDR3aa: CASSSRTGWDEQYF
CDR3nt: TGTGCCAGCAGCTCCAGGACAGGTTGGGACGAGCAGTACTTC

abundance: -
d_gene: TRBD2
j_gene: TRBJ2-1
v_gene: TRBV2
CDR3aa: CASIGLRRGINSYNEQFF
CDR3nt: TGTGCCAGCATCGGCTTACGGCGGGGGATAAACTCCTACAATGAGCAGTTCTTC

abundance: -
d_gene: -
j_gene: TRBJ2-1
v_gene: TRBV6-4
CDR3aa: CASSYVGGNEQFF
CDR3nt: TGTGCCAGCAGTTACGTGGGGGGCAATGAGCAGTTCTTC

abundance: -
d_gene: -
j_gene: TRBJ2-3
v_gene: TRBV3-1/TRBV3-2
CDR3aa: CASSQGMARGDTQYF
CDR3nt: TGTGCCAGCAGCCAAGGGATGGCTAGGGGCGATACGCAGTATTTT

abundance: -
d_gene: TRBD2
j_gene: TRBJ2-7
v_gene: TRBV19
CDR3aa: CASNPSGSGGADEQYF
CDR3nt: TGTGCCAGTAACCCATCTGGAAGCGGGGGGGCCGACGAGCAGTACTTC

abundance: -
d_gene: TRBD1
j_gene: TRBJ1-2
v_gene: TRBV6-5
CDR3aa: CASYRTGGRYYGYTF
CDR3nt: TGTGCCAGCTATAGGACAGGGGGCAGGTACTATGGCTACACCTTC

abundance: -
d_gene: -
j_gene: TRBJ1-2
v_gene: TRBV19
CDR3aa: CASSSPRTVVYGYTF
CDR3nt: TGTGCCAGTAGTTCCCCCAGGACAGTCGTTTATGGCTACACCTTC

abundance: -
d_gene: TRBD2
j_gene: TRBJ2-5
v_gene: TRBV18
CDR3aa: CASSPVLAGEQETQYF
CDR3nt: TGTGCCAGCTCACCAGTGCTAGCGGGGGAACAAGAGACCCAGTACTTC

abundance: -
d_gene: TRBD1
j_gene: TRBJ2-6
v_gene: TRBV6-6
CDR3aa: CASSPGQGPSGANVLTF
CDR3nt: TGTGCCAGCAGTCCGGGACAGGGCCCCTCTGGGGCCAACGTCCTGACTTTC

abundance: -
d_gene: -
j_gene: TRBJ1-1
v_gene: TRBV4-1
CDR3aa: CASSQVALAAEAFF
CDR3nt: TGCGCCAGCAGCCAAGTGGCTCTTGCCGCTGAAGCTTTCTTT

abundance: once
d_gene: TRBD1
j_gene: TRBJ1-2
v_gene: TRBV4-1
CDR3aa: CASSLPGQIYGYTF
CDR3nt: TGCGCCAGCAGTCTACCGGGACAGATATATGGCTACACCTTC

abundance: -
d_gene: -
j_gene: TRBJ1-1
v_gene: TRBV13
CDR3aa: CASSTRRGFTEAFF
CDR3nt: TGTGCCAGCAGTACTAGACGGGGTTTTACTGAAGCTTTCTTT

abundance: -
d_gene: TRBD1
j_gene: TRBJ1-5
v_gene: TRBV6-6
CDR3aa: CASSREGAGGFNQPQHF
CDR3nt: TGTGCCAGCAGCCGAGAGGGGGCGGGGGGCTTCAATCAGCCCCAGCATTTT

abundance: -
d_gene: -
j_gene: TRBJ2-5
v_gene: TRBV28
CDR3aa: CASSLSILETQYF
CDR3nt: TGTGCCAGCAGTTTATCAATTTTGGAGACCCAGTACTTC

abundance: -
d_gene: TRBD2
j_gene: TRBJ2-3
v_gene: TRBV4-1
CDR3aa: CASSQGRGGTDTQYF
CDR3nt: TGCGCCAGCAGCCAAGGTCGGGGGGGCACAGATACGCAGTATTTT

abundance: -
d_gene: -
j_gene: TRBJ1-1
v_gene: TRBV7-9
CDR3aa: CASSADGVRNTEAFF
CDR3nt: TGTGCCAGCAGCGCAGACGGGGTCCGGAACACTGAAGCTTTCTTT

abundance: -
d_gene: -
j_gene: TRBJ2-7
v_gene: TRBV5-4
CDR3aa: CASSLDNYEQYF
CDR3nt: TGTGCCAGCAGCTTGGATAACTACGAGCAGTACTTC

abundance: -
d_gene: TRBD1
j_gene: TRBJ1-4
v_gene: TRBV16
CDR3aa: CASSLHLTGGYEKLFF
CDR3nt: TGTGCCAGCAGCCTACATCTCACAGGGGGATATGAAAAACTGTTTTTT

abundance: -
d_gene: -
j_gene: TRBJ2-1
v_gene: TRBV29-1
CDR3aa: CSVAGENYNEQFF
CDR3nt: TGCAGCGTTGCCGGGGAGAACTACAATGAGCAGTTCTTC

abundance: -
d_gene: TRBD1
j_gene: TRBJ1-1
v_gene: TRBV2
CDR3aa: CASAGQGVTEAFF
CDR3nt: TGTGCCAGCGCCGGACAGGGGGTCACTGAAGCTTTCTTT

abundance: -
d_gene: -
j_gene: TRBJ1-3
v_gene: TRBV10-3
CDR3aa: CAITPQASGNTIYF
CDR3nt: TGTGCCATCACCCCGCAGGCCTCTGGAAACACCATATATTTT

abundance: few
d_gene: TRBD1
j_gene: TRBJ1-3
v_gene: TRBV19
CDR3aa: CASSKQPGDSYSGNTIYF
CDR3nt: TGTGCCAGTAGTAAACAACCCGGGGACAGCTACTCTGGAAACACCATATATTTT

abundance: -
d_gene: TRBD2
j_gene: TRBJ2-7
v_gene: TRBV5-6
CDR3aa: CASSTSAVYEQYF
CDR3nt: TGTGCCAGCTCTACTAGCGCAGTCTACGAGCAGTACTTC

abundance: -
d_gene: -
j_gene: TRBJ2-1
v_gene: TRBV2
CDR3aa: CASSRDIAPNEQFF
CDR3nt: TGTGCCAGCAGCAGGGACATTGCTCCCAATGAGCAGTTCTTC

abundance: -
d_gene: -
j_gene: TRBJ1-4
v_gene: TRBV4-1
CDR3aa: CASSQAENEKLFF
CDR3nt: TGCGCCAGCAGCCAAGCGGAGAATGAAAAACTGTTTTTT

abundance: -
d_gene: -
j_gene: TRBJ1-2
v_gene: TRBV5-6
CDR3aa: CASSSGVYGYTF
CDR3nt: TGTGCCAGCAGCTCAGGTGTCTATGGCTACACCTTC

abundance: few
d_gene: -
j_gene: TRBJ1-2
v_gene: TRBV5-5
CDR3aa: CASSLMIGGGYTF
CDR3nt: TGTGCCAGCAGCTTGATGATAGGAGGTGGCTACACCTTC

abundance: -
d_gene: -
j_gene: TRBJ1-1
v_gene: TRBV5-4
CDR3aa: CASSLGYRNTEAFF
CDR3nt: TGTGCCAGCAGCTTGGGGTACAGGAACACTGAAGCTTTCTTT